The 11 T cell receptor beta chains below were found in one sample sequenced in a study of blood T cell repertoires in COVID-19 (dated by TCRdb to 2018 to 2021). Library method: the immunoSEQ multiplex PCR assay. TCRdb mirrors the immuneACCESS table, restricted to in-frame sequences. Some clones are absent from its copies; in checked studies, under half trace to an unresolved V gene, and the reason for the others is unknown. The sample profile shows hundreds of thousands of clones; 80% to 90% of them were found once. The ten top clones hold 0.9% to 1.2% of the sample. Sequencing was carried out using PBMCs or T cells enriched from blood (not recorded which). The receptors shown here come from a man aged 30 to 39 who had recovered from COVID-19.

There are a few counts of this clone. V and J are TRBV27 and TRBJ1-2, with 10 bases matching TRBD1. The CDR3 has 16 residues. Germline loops: CDR1 MNHEY, CDR2 SMNVEV (reference sequence). The trim removed 5 bases at V and 7 bases at J, leaving 13 bases unmatched. The CDR3 DNA sequence: TGTGCCAGCAGTCGAATCTCGGGACAGGGGATTAGTGGCTACACCTTC. It specifies CASSRISGQGISGYTF.

The chain carries TRBV5-6 and TRBJ1-2; a possible D gene is TRBD1 (5 bases). This CDR3 region has 14 residues. The germline gives CDR1 SGHDT, CDR2 YYEEEE. Trimming removed 5 bases from V and 4 bases from J, with 15 bases in between. The CDR3 region is CASRTKGSSYGYTF. CDR3 bases: TGTGCCAGCAGAACTAAGGGGTCTAGCTATGGCTACACCTTC.

This clone was detected only once. The chain is built from TRBV9 and TRBJ1-1; 7 bases map to TRBD1. The CDR3 covers 12 residues. The germline gives CDR1 SGDLS, CDR2 YYNGEE. The V gene end was trimmed by 4 bases and the J gene end by 6 bases; junction bases not matched to a gene: 3. The CDR3 protein is CASSPTGSEAFF. The CDR3 nucleotides read TGTGCCAGCAGCCCGACAGGGTCTGAAGCTTTCTTT.

V is TRBV28 and J is TRBJ2-2; TRBD1 might be the D (5 bases). The CDR3 runs 14 residues. V lost 5 bases, J lost 5 bases, and 12 bases lay in between. Looked up from germline, CDR1 is MDHEN and CDR2 is SYDVKM. CDR3 protein: CASSRRGGTGELFF. The CDR3 coding sequence is TGTGCCAGCAGTAGAAGGGGTGGGACCGGGGAGCTGTTTTTT.

This clone appeared once. The chain has TRBV19 and TRBJ2-3; TRBD2 matches 10 bases. Per germline, CDR1 LNHDA and CDR2 SQIVND (reference sequence). V was pared by 5 bases and J by 9 bases, with 14 bases of the junction left unmatched. The CDR3 runs 16 residues. CDR3 in amino acids: CASSETREMTSGTQYF. CDR3 sequence (DNA): TGTGCCAGTAGTGAAACCCGGGAAATGACTAGCGGGACGCAGTATTTT. Complete variable domain (other parts from reference TRBV19 and TRBJ2-3): DGGITQSPKYLFRKEGQNVTLSCEQNLNHDAMYWYRQDPGQGLRLIYYSQIVNDFQKGDIAEGYSVSREKKESFPLTVTSAQKNPTAFYLCASSETREMTSGTQYFGPGTRLTVL.

In its sample, this clone was seen once. V gene TRBV3-1 (or the pseudogene TRBV3-2) combines with J gene TRBJ2-7; 10 positions match TRBD2. Germline V gives CDR1 LGHDT, CDR2 YNNKEL (reference sequence). CDR3 length equals 15 residues. The V gene end was trimmed by 4 bases and the J gene end by 7 bases; junction bases not matched to a gene: 10. The CDR3 sequence: CASSLTSGKYGEQYF. The CDR3 DNA is TGTGCCAGCAGCCTAACTAGCGGGAAATACGGAGAGCAGTACTTC.

The chain couples TRBV11-3 to TRBJ1-1; unclear D gene. The V and J ends lost 3 bases and 1 base respectively, with 6 bases between them. CDR3 length: 13 amino acids. Looked up from germline, CDR1 is SGHNT and CDR2 is YENEEA. The DNA of the CDR3 is TGTGCCAGCAGCTTTTTATGGAACACTGAAGCTTTCTTT. Protein sequence: CASSFLWNTEAFF. The variable domain in full, with the rest retrieved from reference TRBV11-3 and TRBJ1-1, is EAGVVQSPRYKIIEKKQPVAFWCNPISGHNTLYWYLQNLGQGPELLIRYENEEAVDDSQLPKDRFSAERLKGVDSTLKIQPAELGDSAVYLCASSFLWNTEAFFGQGTRLTVV.

About this clone: Different DNA sequences within this sample yield the same CDR3. The DNA for the CDR3 is TGCAGCGTTTTAACAGGGAGGAACACTGAAGCTTTCTTT. This translates into CSVLTGRNTEAFF. The V gene is TRBV29-1, the J gene TRBJ1-1; TRBD1 is a possible D gene (6 bases). The CDR3 runs to 13 residues. Looked up from germline, CDR1 is SQVTM and CDR2 is ANQGSEA. Trimming stripped 5 bases from V and 1 base from J, with 11 bases between.

The chain joins TRBV5-1 to TRBJ1-2; possible D gene TRBD1, 6 bases. The CDR3 has 15 amino acids. CDR1 and CDR2 from the germline V gene are SGHRS and YFSETQ. Trimming took off 3 bases at V and 8 bases at J, with 20 bases between the two ends. The CDR3 DNA follows: TGCGCCAGCAGCTGGGGCACAGGGCTGATAGGGGGCTACACCTTC. This gives the protein CASSWGTGLIGGYTF.

This chain links TRBV24-1 with TRBJ2-7, with D possibly being TRBD1 (6 bases). CDR1 and CDR2 from the germline V gene are KGHDR and SFDVKD. The CDR3 totals 15 residues. The ends were cut back, 6 bases at V and 3 bases at J, with 17 bases in the middle. The CDR3 reads CATSSSQGKLYEQYF. The DNA for the CDR3 is TGTGCCACCAGTTCTTCACAGGGAAAACTCTACGAGCAGTACTTC.

The chain is built from TRBV6-1 and TRBJ1-4; 7 bases agree with TRBD1. Germline V CDR1 and CDR2: MNHNS, SASEGT. J lost 7 bases, V lost 0 bases, and 11 bases had no gene match. CDR3 size: 17 residues. The CDR3 here is CASSEARRQGLGEKLFF. The CDR3 DNA sequence: TGTGCCAGCAGTGAAGCGCGGCGACAGGGACTGGGTGAAAAACTGTTTTTT.